The present TCR beta chain was sequenced within a study of early T cells in non-severe SARS-CoV-2 infection. About the study: Whole-blood bulk RNA, unsorted, was sequenced, and chains were unpaired. Study observations and caveats: Private and CD4 specificities were missed by VDJdb matching, skewed to anti-spike CD8.

Germline lookup yields CDR1 SEHNR and CDR2 FQNEAQ (reference sequence). V was pared by 4 bases and J by 2 bases, with 23 bases between. The CDR3 extends over 18 amino acids. This clonotype was counted at least ten times. Antigen unknown. The protocol attached unique molecular identifiers to individual cDNA molecules. MiXCR, run by TCRdb on the 5' RACE reads, gives a single entry per CDR3 protein. The sample includes approximately 35,000 distinct CDR3 sequences, approximately 5.2% of them seen just once. This sequence was found in an adult who was a healthcare worker with PCR-confirmed SARS-CoV-2 infection or an uninfected control (not recorded which). Source material: whole blood. The chain has TRBV7-9 and TRBJ1-1; D possibly corresponds to TRBD1 (5 bases). CDR3 DNA sequence: TGTGCCAGCAGCTCGACACACCGTCTGGGGGAGCTAAACACTGAAGCTTTCTTT. Protein sequence: CASSSTHRLGELNTEAFF.